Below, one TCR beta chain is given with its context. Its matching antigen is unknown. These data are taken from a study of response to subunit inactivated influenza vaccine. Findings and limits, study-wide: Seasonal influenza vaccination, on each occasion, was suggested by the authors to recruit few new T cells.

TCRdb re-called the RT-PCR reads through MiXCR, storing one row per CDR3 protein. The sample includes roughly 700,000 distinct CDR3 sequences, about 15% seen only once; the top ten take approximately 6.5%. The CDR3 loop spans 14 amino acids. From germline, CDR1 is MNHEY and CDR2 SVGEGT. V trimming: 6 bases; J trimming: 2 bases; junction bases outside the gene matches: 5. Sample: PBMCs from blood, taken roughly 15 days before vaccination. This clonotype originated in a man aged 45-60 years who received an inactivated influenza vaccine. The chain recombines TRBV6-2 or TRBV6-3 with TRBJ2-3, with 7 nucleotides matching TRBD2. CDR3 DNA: TGTGCCAGCAGAACCCGGGACTACACAGATACGCAGTATTTT. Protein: CASRTRDYTDTQYF.